This is a list of T cell receptor beta chains from one sample in a study of post-analysis software for immune sequencing data. TCRdb ran MiXCR on the PCR reads and lists one entry per CDR3 protein. The top ten clones hold approximately 1.5% of a sample with approximately 160,000 distinct CDR3 sequences, approximately 30% of them seen once. The sample was blood. Every receptor here comes from a girl between 10 and 17 years old with multiple sclerosis. The CDR3 runs from the conserved cysteine through the conserved F or W. A D gene is named only where the DNA matches it firmly. The size entry is marked missing in some rows and otherwise reads once, few, many or a size class.

TRBV10-3	-	TRBJ2-7	many	TGTGCCATCGGGCCAGTCGACGAGCAGTACTTC	CAIGPVDEQYF
TRBV20-1	TRBD1	TRBJ2-5	many	TGCAGTGCTAGAGCCGGGACAGGGGGAAGGGAGACCCAGTACTTC	CSARAGTGGRETQYF
TRBV28	TRBD2	TRBJ2-7	few	TGTGCCAGCGCGGCGGGAGGGAGACCCTACGAGCAGTACTTC	CASAAGGRPYEQYF
TRBV20-1	TRBD2	TRBJ2-5	few	TGCAGTGCCAGGACTAGCGGGAGGGGCAATGAGCAGTACTTC	CSARTSGRGNEQYF
TRBV11-2	TRBD2	TRBJ2-5	few	TGTGCCAGCAGCTCATCCGGACTAGCGGGAGGAGAGACCCAGTACTTC	CASSSSGLAGGETQYF
TRBV10-3	TRBD1	TRBJ2-3	many	TGTGCCATCAGTGAGACCAGACAGGGTACAGATACGCAGTATTTT	CAISETRQGTDTQYF
TRBV4-2	TRBD2	TRBJ2-3	-	TGTGCCAGCAGCCAAGAAGATAGGGGGACTAGCCGGGATACGCAGTATTTT	CASSQEDRGTSRDTQYF
TRBV6-5	-	TRBJ2-6	-	TGTGCCAGTACTTCTGGGGCCAACGTCCTGACTTTC	CASTSGANVLTF
TRBV25-1	TRBD2	TRBJ2-1	many	TGTGCCAGCACCGAAGGGACTAGCGGGAGTGAGACGTACAATGAGCAGTTCTTC	CASTEGTSGSETYNEQFF
TRBV2	TRBD1	TRBJ1-2	many	TGTGCCAGCAGCCCCGGACAGGGAATATATGGCTACACCTTC	CASSPGQGIYGYTF
TRBV12-3/TRBV12-4	-	TRBJ1-2	many	TGTGCCAGCAGTTTAAGGAGCGGCTACACCTTC	CASSLRSGYTF
TRBV6-5	TRBD2	TRBJ2-3	-	TGTGCCAGCATCCCGGCGGGGGATTCAGATACGCAGTATTTT	CASIPAGDSDTQYF
TRBV4-1	-	TRBJ1-4	many	TGCGCCAGCAGCCAAGAGTATGAAAAACTGTTTTTT	CASSQEYEKLFF
TRBV20-1	TRBD2	TRBJ2-7	many	TGCAGTGCTAGACAGCGGGACCACGAGCAGTACTTC	CSARQRDHEQYF
TRBV7-7	TRBD1	TRBJ2-5	many	TGTGCCAGCAGTCAGGACAGGGCCCAAGAGACCCAGTACTTC	CASSQDRAQETQYF
TRBV28	-	TRBJ1-5	few	TGTGCCAGCAGTCTTTTGGGGGCGGCCAATCAGCCCCAGCATTTT	CASSLLGAANQPQHF
TRBV4-1	-	TRBJ2-1	many	TGCGCCAGCAGCCAGGGACTTCTATTCTCCTACAATGAGCAGTTCTTC	CASSQGLLFSYNEQFF
TRBV14	TRBD1	TRBJ2-3	-	TGTGCCAGCAGCCAAGAGGACAGGGGGCCGGGACTAGATATAGATACGCAGTATTTT	CASSQEDRGPGLDIDTQYF
TRBV7-9	TRBD2	TRBJ2-7	once	TGTGCCAGCAGCCTCCTAACTAGCGGGGAATCCTCCTACGAGCAGTACTTC	CASSLLTSGESSYEQYF
TRBV9	-	TRBJ1-2	many	TGTGCCAGCAGCGCCGACCAGGGAGAAGTTGGCTACACCTTC	CASSADQGEVGYTF
TRBV12-3/TRBV12-4	TRBD1	TRBJ1-2	-	TGTGCCAGCCTCGCAGTGGTGGGGGGACAGTCTGGCTACACCTTC	CASLAVVGGQSGYTF
TRBV29-1	-	TRBJ2-7	-	TGCAGCGGCCGCCCCCCGGGGAACCACGAGCAGTACTTC	CSGRPPGNHEQYF
TRBV7-9	-	TRBJ2-2	few	TGTGCCAGCAGCTTATCCGGGGCCGAACGCACCGGGGAGCTGTTTTTT	CASSLSGAERTGELFF
TRBV3-1	-	TRBJ1-1	-	TGTGCCAGCAGCCAATACCCTAACGGGGCAGTCATGAACACTGAAGCTTTCTTT	CASSQYPNGAVMNTEAFF
TRBV21-1	-	TRBJ2-5	-	TGTGCCAGCAGCAAGCCTACAGGGCGCCGCCAAGAGACCCAGTACTTC	CASSKPTGRRQETQYF
TRBV7-9	TRBD1	TRBJ2-7	few	TGTGCCAGCAGCTCCGGGACAGGCAGTTCCTACGAGCAGTACTTC	CASSSGTGSSYEQYF
TRBV7-2	-	TRBJ2-5	few	TGTGCCAGCAGCCTTGGACGTTTTCAAGAGACCCAGTACTTC	CASSLGRFQETQYF
TRBV20-1	-	TRBJ2-1	-	TGCAGTGCTAGAGGGGAAACCGGCGGATACAATGAGCAGTTCTTC	CSARGETGGYNEQFF
TRBV10-3	TRBD1	TRBJ1-5	few	TGTGCCACCGGGACAGGGGGCGCGGATCAGCCCCAGCATTTT	CATGTGGADQPQHF
TRBV29-1	TRBD2	TRBJ2-1	many	TGCAGCGTTGAACTAGCGGAGAAGAATGAGCAGTTCTTC	CSVELAEKNEQFF
TRBV5-6	TRBD1	TRBJ1-5	-	TGTGCCAGCAGCCACGGACAGGGGGCACAGCCCCAGCATTTT	CASSHGQGAQPQHF
TRBV2	-	TRBJ2-1	-	TGTGCCGTGGGGGCGGGAGTGACCTACAATGAGCAGTTCTTC	CAVGAGVTYNEQFF
TRBV25-1	TRBD2	TRBJ2-7	once	TGTGCCAGCGGTGAAAATGGGGAGGGGCTCTCCTACGAGCAGTACTTC	CASGENGEGLSYEQYF
TRBV5-1	TRBD1	TRBJ1-1	few	TGCGCCAGCAGCTCTCGACAGGGGAGTCCCATGAACACTGAAGCTTTCTTT	CASSSRQGSPMNTEAFF
TRBV5-8	TRBD2	TRBJ2-1	-	TGTGCCAGCACCGTGGGTAGCGGGAGTGGGAATGAGCAGTTCTTC	CASTVGSGSGNEQFF
TRBV25-1	-	TRBJ2-3	-	TGTGCCAGCAGTGACCCCGGTGGGGGCTGGCCAGATACGCAGTATTTT	CASSDPGGGWPDTQYF
TRBV12-3/TRBV12-4	-	TRBJ2-3	-	TGTGCCAGCACCCAGGCAGGGGAGACCCCAAGTGCAGATACGCAGTATTTT	CASTQAGETPSADTQYF
TRBV5-1	TRBD2	TRBJ2-5	few	TGCGCCAGCAGCCGGGGACTAGCGGGAGGGCAAGAGACCCAGTACTTC	CASSRGLAGGQETQYF
TRBV3-1	-	TRBJ1-1	few	TGTGCCAGCAGCCAAGTGTTAAGGATGAACACTGAAGCTTTCTTT	CASSQVLRMNTEAFF
TRBV27	-	TRBJ1-2	-	TGTGCCAGCAGTTTTTTCGAGGGCCACCACTATGGCTACACCTTC	CASSFFEGHHYGYTF
TRBV28	-	TRBJ2-7	-	TGTGCCAGCAGTTTAGGTCACGGGGACGGGGGACATCTCTACGAGCAGTACTTC	CASSLGHGDGGHLYEQYF
TRBV6-5	-	TRBJ2-7	many	TGTGCCAGCAGTTACTCCCGGGACGGGGGTTCCTACGAGCAGTACTTC	CASSYSRDGGSYEQYF
TRBV5-6	-	TRBJ1-1	-	TGTGCCAGCAGCTTGACTCCGGGTTACGGGGCTTTCTTT	CASSLTPGYGAFF
TRBV5-5	-	TRBJ2-3	-	TGTGCCAGCAGCTTGACCAGGGGCGGCACAGATACGCGGTATTTT	CASSLTRGGTDTRYF
TRBV15	-	TRBJ2-5	many	TGTGCCACCAGCAGAGCGGGTGACGCGACCCAGTACTTC	CATSRAGDATQYF
TRBV12-3/TRBV12-4	TRBD1	TRBJ2-7	many	TGTGCCAGCAGTGCGGGGACAGGAACGTTCGAGCAGTACTTC	CASSAGTGTFEQYF
TRBV29-1	-	TRBJ1-4	-	TGCAGCGTTGAAATGCTTCGTCAGGAGGAGAAACTGTTTTTT	CSVEMLRQEEKLFF
TRBV7-2	TRBD2	TRBJ2-1	few	TGTGCCAGCCCCCAGGGACTAGATTTCGGTGAGCAGTTCTTC	CASPQGLDFGEQFF
TRBV5-6	TRBD1	TRBJ2-1	-	TGTGCCAGCAGCTTCCCCAGGGGGCAAGTCCATGAGCAGTTCTTC	CASSFPRGQVHEQFF
TRBV7-3	TRBD1	TRBJ1-1	few	TGTGCCAGCAGCCCCCCAGGGGGTACCCGTTTAGCGATTGAAGCTTTCTTT	CASSPPGGTRLAIEAFF
TRBV12-3/TRBV12-4	TRBD2	TRBJ2-5	-	TGTGCCAGCACCACTAGCGGGGCGGAGACCCAGTACTTC	CASTTSGAETQYF
TRBV27	-	TRBJ2-7	-	TGTGCCAGCAGTTTGGGGGGGGTTAGGGGGGTTCCCTACGAGCAGTACTTC	CASSLGGVRGVPYEQYF
TRBV6-6	-	TRBJ1-1	-	TGTGCCAGCAGTTACGCGGGATCGAGGGAGACGGACACTGAAGCTTTCTTT	CASSYAGSRETDTEAFF
TRBV6-6	-	TRBJ1-2	-	TGTGCCAGCAGTTACTCTGACGGGGGCCCTTACTATGGCTACACCTTC	CASSYSDGGPYYGYTF